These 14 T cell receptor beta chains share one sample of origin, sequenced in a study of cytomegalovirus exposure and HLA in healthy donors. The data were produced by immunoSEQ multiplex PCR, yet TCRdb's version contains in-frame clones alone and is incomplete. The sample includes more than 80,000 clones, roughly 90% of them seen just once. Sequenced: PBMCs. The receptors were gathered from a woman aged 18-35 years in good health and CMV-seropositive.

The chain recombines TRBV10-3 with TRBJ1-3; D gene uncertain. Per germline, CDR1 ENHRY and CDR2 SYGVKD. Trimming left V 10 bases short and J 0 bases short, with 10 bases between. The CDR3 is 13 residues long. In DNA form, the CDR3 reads TGTGCCACGATACAGAGCTCTGGAAACACCATATATTTT. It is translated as CATIQSSGNTIYF.

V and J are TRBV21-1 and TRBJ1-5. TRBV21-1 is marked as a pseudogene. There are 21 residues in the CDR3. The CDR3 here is CASSKVKGGRTGKNSNQPQHF. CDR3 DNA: TGTGCCAGCAGCAAGGTTAAGGGTGGACGAACGGGAAAGAATAGCAATCAGCCCCAGCATTTT.

The CDR3 loop reads CASSFRASGGPGTQYF. The CDR3 DNA is TGTGCCAGCAGCTTCAGGGCTAGCGGGGGGCCGGGGACCCAGTACTTC. The rearrangement joins TRBV5-6 to TRBJ2-5; 11 bases map to TRBD2. The germline V gene has CDR1 SGHDT and CDR2 YYEEEE. Unmatched junction bases numbered 10, after V lost 2 bases and J lost 7 bases. The CDR3 has 16 amino acids.

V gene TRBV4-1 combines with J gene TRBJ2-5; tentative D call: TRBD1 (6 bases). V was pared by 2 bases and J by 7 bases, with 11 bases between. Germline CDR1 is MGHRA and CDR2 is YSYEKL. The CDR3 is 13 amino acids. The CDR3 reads CASSQQGLGTQYF. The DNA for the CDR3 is TGCGCCAGCAGCCAACAGGGGTTAGGGACCCAGTACTTC.

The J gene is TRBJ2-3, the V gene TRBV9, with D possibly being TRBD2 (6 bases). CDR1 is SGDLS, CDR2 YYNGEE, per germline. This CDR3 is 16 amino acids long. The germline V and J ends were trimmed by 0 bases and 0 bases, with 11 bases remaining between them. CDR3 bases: TGTGCCAGCAGCGTAGAGTTAGGGAGGAGCACAGATACGCAGTATTTT. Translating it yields CASSVELGRSTDTQYF.

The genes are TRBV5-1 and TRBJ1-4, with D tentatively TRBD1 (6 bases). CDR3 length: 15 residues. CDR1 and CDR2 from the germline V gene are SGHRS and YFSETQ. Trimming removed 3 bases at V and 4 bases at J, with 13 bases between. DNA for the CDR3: TGCGCCAGCAGCTCGTTACAGGGTGGTAATGAAAAACTGTTTTTT. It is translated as CASSSLQGGNEKLFF.

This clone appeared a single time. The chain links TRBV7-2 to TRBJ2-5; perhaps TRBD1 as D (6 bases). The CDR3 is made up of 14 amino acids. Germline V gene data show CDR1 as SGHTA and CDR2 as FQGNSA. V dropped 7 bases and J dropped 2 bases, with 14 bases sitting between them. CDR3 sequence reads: CASNRDHRQETQYF. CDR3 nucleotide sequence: TGTGCCAGCAACAGGGACCACAGACAAGAGACCCAGTACTTC. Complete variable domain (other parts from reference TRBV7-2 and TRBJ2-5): GAGVSQSPSNKVTEKGKDVELRCDPISGHTALYWYRQSLGQGLEFLIYFQGNSAPDKSGLPSDRFSAERTGGSVSTLTIQRTQQEDSAVYLCASNRDHRQETQYFGPGTRLLVL.

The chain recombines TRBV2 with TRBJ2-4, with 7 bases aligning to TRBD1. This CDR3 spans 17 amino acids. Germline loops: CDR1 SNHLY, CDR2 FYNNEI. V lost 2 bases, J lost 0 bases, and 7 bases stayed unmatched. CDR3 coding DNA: TGTGCCAGCAGTGAATGGAGACAGGGTCTAGCCAAAAACATTCAGTACTTC. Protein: CASSEWRQGLAKNIQYF.

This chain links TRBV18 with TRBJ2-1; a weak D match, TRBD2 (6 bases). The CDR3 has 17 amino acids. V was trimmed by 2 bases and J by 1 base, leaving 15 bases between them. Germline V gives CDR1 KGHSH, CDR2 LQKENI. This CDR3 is CASSPSNGGASYNEQFF. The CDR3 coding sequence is TGTGCCAGCTCACCATCGAACGGGGGTGCATCCTACAATGAGCAGTTCTTC. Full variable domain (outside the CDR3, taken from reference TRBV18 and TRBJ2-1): NAGVMQNPRHLVRRRGQEARLRCSPMKGHSHVYWYRQLPEEGLKFMVYLQKENIIDESGMPKERFSAEFPKEGPSILRIQQVVRGDSAAYFCASSPSNGGASYNEQFFGPGTRLTVL.

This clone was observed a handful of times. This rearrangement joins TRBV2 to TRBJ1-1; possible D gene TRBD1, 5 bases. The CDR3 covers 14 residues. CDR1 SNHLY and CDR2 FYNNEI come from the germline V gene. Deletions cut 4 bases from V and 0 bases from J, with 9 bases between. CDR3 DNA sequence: TGTGCCAGCAGTGGCGGGACGGTGAACACTGAAGCTTTCTTT. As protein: CASSGGTVNTEAFF.

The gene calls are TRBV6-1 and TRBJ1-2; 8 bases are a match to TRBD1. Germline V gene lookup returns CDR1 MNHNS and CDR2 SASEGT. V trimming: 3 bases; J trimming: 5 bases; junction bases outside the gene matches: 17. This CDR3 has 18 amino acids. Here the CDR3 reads CASSENRDRPATSYGYTF. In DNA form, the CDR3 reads TGTGCCAGCAGTGAGAACCGGGACAGGCCTGCCACGAGTTATGGCTACACCTTC.

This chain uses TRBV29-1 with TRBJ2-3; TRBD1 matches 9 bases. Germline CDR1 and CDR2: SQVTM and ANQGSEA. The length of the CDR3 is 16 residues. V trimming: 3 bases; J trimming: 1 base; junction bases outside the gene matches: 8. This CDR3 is CSVDSVQGARTDTQYF. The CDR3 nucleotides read TGCAGCGTTGATTCGGTACAGGGGGCGCGCACAGATACGCAGTATTTT.

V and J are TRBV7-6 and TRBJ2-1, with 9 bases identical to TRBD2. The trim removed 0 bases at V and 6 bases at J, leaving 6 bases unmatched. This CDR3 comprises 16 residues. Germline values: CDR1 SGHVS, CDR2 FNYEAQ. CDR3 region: CASSLAYSGGGNEQFF. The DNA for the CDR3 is TGTGCCAGCAGCTTAGCTTATAGCGGGGGAGGCAATGAGCAGTTCTTC.

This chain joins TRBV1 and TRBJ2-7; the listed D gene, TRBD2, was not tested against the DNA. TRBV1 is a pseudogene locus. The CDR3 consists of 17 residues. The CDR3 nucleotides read TGCACCAGCAGCCAAGATTTGGGGGGGCCGAACTCCTACGAGCAGTACTTC. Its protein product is CTSSQDLGGPNSYEQYF.